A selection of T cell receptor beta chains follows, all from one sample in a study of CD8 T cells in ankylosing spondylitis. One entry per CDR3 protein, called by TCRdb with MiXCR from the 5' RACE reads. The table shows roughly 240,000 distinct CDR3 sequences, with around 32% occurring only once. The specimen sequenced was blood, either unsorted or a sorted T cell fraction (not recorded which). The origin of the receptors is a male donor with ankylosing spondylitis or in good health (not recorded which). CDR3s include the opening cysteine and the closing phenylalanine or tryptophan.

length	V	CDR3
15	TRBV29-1	CSVAEGGLVGRELFF
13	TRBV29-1	CSVEETGEETQYF
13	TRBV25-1	CASRDGTEGGYTF
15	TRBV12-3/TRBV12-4	CASSSDREYNSPLHF
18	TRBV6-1	CASSADILGMGGYNEQFF
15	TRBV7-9	CASSLSPDSNQPQHF
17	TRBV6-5	CASSYRGSLAKNTEAFF
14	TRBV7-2	CASSLNVMYEEQYF
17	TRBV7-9	CASSLAGAYRVDYEQYF
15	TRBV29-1	CSVELAGQAADTQYF
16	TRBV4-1	CASSQDRGETTDTQYF
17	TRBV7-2	CASSSFRDRGLNTEAFF
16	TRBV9	CASSPGGHISTDTQYF
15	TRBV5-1	CASRRTGSTQETQYF
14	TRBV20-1	CSAQKGPGTDTQYF
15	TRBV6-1	CASSDRVSYNSPLHF
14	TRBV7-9	CASSLQGRAETQYF
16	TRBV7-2	CASSSSGTVAKNIQYF
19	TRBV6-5	CASSYSLDPGQANTGELFF
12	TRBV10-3	CASTGRPYEQYF
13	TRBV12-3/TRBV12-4	CASRPGTSNEQFF
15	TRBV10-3	CAISTTGATMDEAFF
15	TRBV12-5	CASGLNHNSYNEQFF
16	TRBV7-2	CASSYGGTTSYNEQFF
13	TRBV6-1	CASKQGDLYEQYF
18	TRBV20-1	CSAYEWDSRRGGRDTQYF
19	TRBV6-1	CASSSRGGRGHGGKNIQYF
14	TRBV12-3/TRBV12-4	CASRQGVGDTEAFF
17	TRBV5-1	CASSLDPTSGYTDTQYF
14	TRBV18	CASSPSGGGEGQYF
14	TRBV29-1	CSVADDSTNSPLHF
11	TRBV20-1	CSAGDAYEQYF
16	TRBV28	CASEAGITGLNYGYTF
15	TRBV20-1	CSARDFRDRGDEQYF
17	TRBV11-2	CASSSLRGDRSSYEQYF
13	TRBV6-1	CASKLAGGNEQFF
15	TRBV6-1	CASSSGGYDSYEQYF
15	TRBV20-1	CSARDGSGAPNEQFF
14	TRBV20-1	CSARDLAGSYEQYF
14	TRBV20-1	CSAPGTQGRTEAFF
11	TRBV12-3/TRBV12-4	CASQGLAEQYF
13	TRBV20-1	CSGTGLAVETQYF
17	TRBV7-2	CASSPEGSFGPHNEQFF
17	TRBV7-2	CASSLTSGGQSTDTQYF
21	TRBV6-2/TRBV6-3	CASRYRNSGTSGPSGANVLTF
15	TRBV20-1	CSARDVGGAAGEQYF
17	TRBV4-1	CASSHPRAQGATDTQYF
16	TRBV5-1	CASSFQGAGGTDTQYF